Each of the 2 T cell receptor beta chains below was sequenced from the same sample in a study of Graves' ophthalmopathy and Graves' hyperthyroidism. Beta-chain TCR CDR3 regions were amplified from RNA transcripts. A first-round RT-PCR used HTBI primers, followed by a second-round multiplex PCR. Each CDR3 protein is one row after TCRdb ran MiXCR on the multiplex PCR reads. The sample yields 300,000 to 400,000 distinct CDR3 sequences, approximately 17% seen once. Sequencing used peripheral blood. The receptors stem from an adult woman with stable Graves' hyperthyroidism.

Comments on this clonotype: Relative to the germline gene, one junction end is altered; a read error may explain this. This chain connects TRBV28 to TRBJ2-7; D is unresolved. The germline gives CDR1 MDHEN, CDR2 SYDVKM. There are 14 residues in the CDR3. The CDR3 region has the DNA TGTGCCAGTGATTCTCCTATCGGCCCCTACGATCAGTACTTC. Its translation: CASDSPIGPYDQYF.

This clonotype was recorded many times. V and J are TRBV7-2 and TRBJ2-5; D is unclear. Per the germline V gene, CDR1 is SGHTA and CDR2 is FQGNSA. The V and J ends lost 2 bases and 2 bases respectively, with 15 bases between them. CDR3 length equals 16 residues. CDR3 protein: CASSLFDQRLQETQYF. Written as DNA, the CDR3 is TGTGCCAGCAGCTTATTCGACCAGCGTCTTCAAGAGACCCAGTACTTC.